This passage covers 27 T cell receptor beta chains from one sample sequenced in a study of blood T cell repertoires in COVID-19. Method: immunoSEQ multiplex PCR; TCRdb's copy keeps in-frame clones and lacks some. The sample holds under 300,000 clones, 88% seen once. The sample taken for sequencing was PBMCs or T cells enriched from blood (not recorded which). These receptors were taken from a woman aged 50 to 60 who had recovered from COVID-19.

The chain carries TRBV11-2 and TRBJ1-2; maybe TRBD1 (5 bases). Trimming removed 1 base at V and 5 bases at J, with 14 bases between. Germline CDR1 is SGHAT and CDR2 is FQNNGV. This CDR3 has 15 residues. For the CDR3, the DNA is TGTGCCAGCAGCTTAGGGGGCAGGACGAAATATGGCTACACCTTC. It codes for CASSLGGRTKYGYTF.

The chain is built from TRBV4-1 and TRBJ2-1; 10 bases align to TRBD2. Germline CDR1 MGHRA, CDR2 YSYEKL. The V segment lost 4 bases and the J segment 4 bases; nucleotides outside the gene matches: 4. The CDR3 covers 15 residues. DNA for the CDR3: TGCGCCAGCAGCCTCGGGACTAGCGCGTACAATGAGCAGTTCTTC. Translated: CASSLGTSAYNEQFF.

This clone was recorded once. J is TRBJ2-6 and V is TRBV5-5; a weak D match, TRBD1 (6 bases). Germline V gene data show CDR1 as SGHKS and CDR2 as YYEKEE (reference sequence). Trimming stripped 3 bases from V and 0 bases from J, with 16 bases between. The CDR3 has 18 amino acids. CDR3 in amino acids: CASSYTGTRSSGANVLTF. Here the CDR3 DNA reads TGTGCCAGCAGCTATACCGGGACAAGGAGCTCTGGGGCCAACGTCCTGACTTTC.

The V and J genes are TRBV15 and TRBJ1-4; no clear D gene. Trimming shortened V by 1 base and J by 8 bases, and 11 bases separated the two germline ends. CDR1 is LNHNV, CDR2 YYDKDF, per germline (reference sequence). CDR3 size: 14 residues. DNA of the CDR3: TGTGCCACCAGCAGAGTTGGCCGAGGGGAAAAACTGTTTTTT. It yields the protein CATSRVGRGEKLFF.

CDR3 nucleotides: TGTGCCAGCAGACAGACAGGAAATGAAAAACTGTTTTTT. The encoded protein is CASRQTGNEKLFF. The chain links TRBV6-5 to TRBJ1-4; possibly TRBD1 for D (6 bases). This CDR3 has 13 residues. Trimming took off 6 bases at V and 5 bases at J, with 10 bases between the two ends. Germline V gene sequence: CDR1 MNHEY, CDR2 SVGAGI.

The chain joins TRBV18 to TRBJ2-2; D is possibly TRBD2 (5 bases). The CDR3 length is 14 residues. The germline V gene encodes CDR1 KGHSH and CDR2 LQKENI. Trimming pared 3 bases from V and 6 bases from J, leaving 11 bases between. The CDR3 DNA follows: TGTGCCAGCTCACCCAGGACTGATGCCGGGGAGCTGTTTTTT. This translates into CASSPRTDAGELFF.

This rearrangement joins TRBV5-8 to TRBJ1-5; 7 bases match TRBD1. Per germline, CDR1 SGHTS and CDR2 YDEGEE. The CDR3 runs to 17 residues. The V segment lost 2 bases and the J segment 4 bases; nucleotides outside the gene matches: 12. For the CDR3, the DNA is TGTGCCAGCAGCTTCCGAAGAACGGGACAGATTAATCAGCCCCAGCATTTT. Protein sequence: CASSFRRTGQINQPQHF.

The rearrangement uses TRBV7-9 and TRBJ1-2; D may be TRBD1 (6 bases). V lost 6 bases and J lost 1, with 9 bases in between. CDR1 is SEHNR and CDR2 is FQNEAQ in the germline V gene (reference sequence). The CDR3 is 13 amino acids. CDR3 in amino acids: CASSFRGNYGYTF. The CDR3 DNA is TGTGCCAGCAGTTTCAGGGGTAACTATGGCTACACCTTC.

V gene TRBV24-1 combines with J gene TRBJ1-1, with TRBD1 matching 9 bases. This CDR3 has 15 residues. Germline V CDR1 and CDR2: KGHDR, SFDVKD. After removal of 4 bases from V and 7 bases from J, the junction contained 9 bases not matched to a gene. The CDR3 sequence is CATSEGTGKVDEAFF. The CDR3 DNA follows: TGTGCCACCAGTGAGGGGACAGGGAAAGTAGATGAAGCTTTCTTT.

The genes are TRBV5-4 and TRBJ1-1, with 8 bases fitting TRBD1. V was pared by 4 bases and J by 11 bases, with 19 bases of the junction left unmatched. The CDR3 is 16 residues long. CDR1 is SGHNT, CDR2 YYREEE, per germline (reference sequence). The CDR3 spells CASSLLAGGSLRSAFF. Written as DNA, the CDR3 is TGTGCCAGCAGCCTTCTGGCAGGGGGCTCTTTAAGGTCGGCTTTCTTT. Using reference TRBV5-4 and TRBJ1-1 for the parts outside the CDR3, the full variable domain is ETGVTQSPTHLIKTRGQQVTLRCSSQSGHNTVSWYQQALGQGPQFIFQYYREEENGRGNFPPRFSGLQFPNYSSELNVNALELDDSALYLCASSLLAGGSLRSAFFGQGTRLTVV.

The chain links TRBV27 to TRBJ2-5; a weak D match, TRBD1 (6 bases). The CDR3 is made up of 15 amino acids. Trimming took 5 bases from V and 2 from J, leaving 15 bases between them. Germline CDR1 reads MNHEY; CDR2 reads SMNVEV (reference sequence). CDR3: CASSTRDKQQETQYF. CDR3 DNA sequence: TGTGCCAGCAGTACACGGGACAAACAACAAGAGACCCAGTACTTC.

The chain joins TRBV7-9 to TRBJ2-7; 9 bases are a match to TRBD1. Trimming cost V 5 bases and J 2 bases; bases outside gene matches: 7. The germline gives CDR1 SEHNR, CDR2 FQNEAQ (reference sequence). The CDR3 length is 15 residues. The CDR3 region is CASSITGTGTYEQYF. CDR3 nucleotides: TGTGCCAGCAGCATTACCGGGACAGGGACCTACGAGCAGTACTTC.

A few counts support this clone. The CDR3 coding sequence is TGTGCCAGCAGCCAACTAGCGGTTAACAATGAGCAGTTCTTC. Its translation is CASSQLAVNNEQFF. V gene TRBV7-2 combines with J gene TRBJ2-1, with 8 bases aligning to TRBD2. Germline CDR1 SGHTA, CDR2 FQGNSA. With V trimmed by 5 bases and J by 5 bases, 5 bases remained unmatched. The CDR3 is 14 amino acids.

The genes are TRBV5-5 and TRBJ2-5; D uncertain. V gave up 5 bases and J gave up 7 bases, with 27 bases separating them. This CDR3 has 17 residues. From germline, CDR1 is SGHKS and CDR2 YYEKEE (reference sequence). CDR3 amino acids: CASRVNTATYGLGTQYF. CDR3 nucleotides: TGTGCCAGCAGAGTAAATACAGCTACCTATGGGTTAGGGACCCAGTACTTC.

This clone occurred a few times. The rearrangement joins TRBV7-9 to TRBJ1-5; the D is unclear. The germline V gene has CDR1 SEHNR and CDR2 FQNEAQ (reference sequence). The CDR3 sequence is 12 residues long. Trimming stripped 5 bases from V and 6 bases from J, with 8 bases between. CDR3 region: CASSPAGQPQHF. The CDR3 DNA follows: TGTGCCAGCAGCCCAGCAGGTCAGCCCCAGCATTTT.

The rearrangement links TRBV5-1 to TRBJ2-2; 9 nucleotides align to TRBD2. This CDR3 is 16 amino acids long. Germline V CDR1 and CDR2: SGHRS, YFSETQ. The trim removed 0 bases at V and 6 bases at J, leaving 6 bases unmatched. This CDR3 is CASSLESGRKAGELFF. CDR3 DNA sequence: TGCGCCAGCAGCTTGGAAAGCGGGAGGAAGGCCGGGGAGCTGTTTTTT.

The chain is built from TRBV6-5 and TRBJ1-1, with D perhaps TRBD1 (6 bases). V lost 8 bases and J lost 1, with 14 bases in between. The V gene's germline CDR1 is MNHEY and CDR2 SVGAGI. The CDR3 runs to 14 residues. The CDR3 loop is CASHFTGQNTEAFF. Written as DNA, the CDR3 is TGTGCCAGCCATTTCACGGGACAGAACACTGAAGCTTTCTTT.

The chain is built from TRBV7-3 and TRBJ2-1; TRBD2 might be the D (6 bases). From germline, CDR1 is SGHTA and CDR2 FQGTGA. CDR3 size: 14 residues. Trimming pared 5 bases from V and 10 bases from J, leaving 18 bases between. The CDR3 DNA sequence: TGTGCCAGCAGCAGTAGCGGACGAGAATTCGAGCAGTTCTTC. This gives the protein CASSSSGREFEQFF.

To note about this clone: In the same sample, other DNA sequences code for this CDR3. The chain couples TRBV28 to TRBJ2-7; 11 positions match TRBD2. The germline V gene encodes CDR1 MDHEN and CDR2 SYDVKM. The CDR3 has 15 residues. V dropped 2 bases and J dropped 0; count of bases not matched to a gene: 0. CDR3 sequence (DNA): TGTGCCAGCAGTTTAGGGACTAGCGGCTCCTACGAGCAGTACTTC. Translating gives CASSLGTSGSYEQYF.

V usage is TRBV19 and J usage is TRBJ2-3; the match to TRBD2 covers 7 bases. In germline, CDR1 is LNHDA, CDR2 SQIVND (reference sequence). Losses at the gene ends were 3 bases for V and 2 bases for J; bases not matched to a gene: 5. CDR3 length equals 15 residues. This chain's CDR3 is CASSILAGLTDTQYF. The DNA of the CDR3 is TGTGCCAGTAGTATTTTAGCGGGCCTCACAGATACGCAGTATTTT.

The chain employs TRBV24-1 and TRBJ1-1, with 11 bases matching TRBD1. The V gene end was trimmed by 5 bases and the J gene end by 6 bases; junction bases not matched to a gene: 7. In germline, CDR1 is KGHDR, CDR2 SFDVKD. The CDR3 is made up of 15 amino acids. The CDR3 nucleotides read TGTGCCACCAGTGCCCACGGACAGGGGGCCGCTGAAGCTTTCTTT. Its protein product is CATSAHGQGAAEAFF.

The chain joins TRBV19 to TRBJ1-1; 7 bases map to TRBD1. Germline lookup yields CDR1 LNHDA and CDR2 SQIVND (reference sequence). The V gene end was trimmed by 4 bases and the J gene end by 5 bases; junction bases not matched to a gene: 16. The CDR3 contains 17 residues. CDR3 in amino acids: CASSKQILDRDFTEAFF. CDR3 in DNA: TGTGCCAGTAGTAAACAAATCCTTGACAGGGACTTTACTGAAGCTTTCTTT.

The V call is TRBV6-5, the J call TRBJ1-6, with TRBD1 matching over 10 bases. The V gene's germline CDR1 is MNHEY and CDR2 SVGAGI. The trim removed 4 bases at V and 13 bases at J, leaving 10 bases unmatched. The CDR3 spans 15 residues. CDR3 residues: CASSWQGQGVGPLHF. In nucleotides, the CDR3 is TGTGCCAGCAGTTGGCAAGGACAGGGGGTCGGGCCCCTCCACTTT.

V gene TRBV6-5 combines with J gene TRBJ2-1, with 8 positions matching TRBD2. The junction had 13 bases not matched to a gene; V was cut back by 6 bases and J by 9 bases. From germline, CDR1 is MNHEY and CDR2 SVGAGI. This CDR3 contains 15 residues. As DNA, the CDR3 is TGTGCCAGCAGCTTTACACGGGGACTAGAGTCTGAGCAGTTCTTC. This encodes CASSFTRGLESEQFF.

This rearrangement joins TRBV12-1 to TRBJ2-1; the D call TRBD2 from the table was never checked on the DNA. TRBV12-1 is a listed pseudogene. This CDR3 comprises 17 residues. CDR3 region: CASSSSAGGVVGNEQFF. CDR3 nucleotide sequence: TGTGCCAGCAGCTCCTCGGCGGGAGGAGTTGTTGGTAATGAGCAGTTCTTC.

In this sample, this clone turned up a few times. This chain joins TRBV7-2 and TRBJ1-5; D unclear. Germline V gene data show CDR1 as SGHTA and CDR2 as FQGNSA. The germline V and J ends were trimmed by 1 base and 9 bases, with 16 bases remaining between them. The CDR3 runs to 15 residues. The chain's CDR3 is CASSLGTSVLLPQHF. The DNA for the CDR3 is TGTGCCAGCAGCTTAGGTACTTCCGTCCTCTTGCCCCAGCATTTT.

This chain joins TRBV6-5 and TRBJ2-3; D gene unclear. V lost 0 bases and J lost 0, with 7 bases in between. This CDR3 contains 15 residues. Germline loops: CDR1 MNHEY, CDR2 SVGAGI. The CDR3 reads CASSYSGESTDTQYF. The CDR3 DNA is TGTGCCAGCAGTTACTCCGGAGAGAGCACAGATACGCAGTATTTT.